This T cell receptor (beta chain) was sequenced for a study of shared clonotypes between healthy human individuals (dated by TCRdb to 2020 to 2022). Turning to the overall study: The cohort comprised two women and a few men aged 18 to 49 years. For each donor, CD4 naive and CD4 memory were each given three plates, CD8 naive was given two plates, and CD8 memory was given one plate. To estimate repertoire size and how much clonotype sharing occurs between individuals, the study deeply sequenced the blood TCR repertoires of five healthy adults. To increase sequencing depth and limit assay-specific biases, different laboratories used diverse techniques to prepare libraries and sequence TCR repertoires. Leukapheresis yielded between about 0.9 and 9.5 billion PBMCs per donor.

Study-wide conclusions, independent of this receptor: Pairwise subsampling led to the expectation that sequencing depth would affect the degree of clonotype sharing among donors. Because the study included only a small number of donors, the genetic and exposure-history diversity represented was limited. Incomplete sequencing was indicated by rarefaction of sorted-subset datasets, despite the large sequencing depth. Sampling was restricted to blood, and TCR repertoires in tissue are likely to differ from TCR repertoires in blood. Estimated clonotype richness was generally larger for naive than for memory subsets. Compared with non-shared clonotypes, clonotypes shared by all four sorted-subset donors had higher generation probabilities. Across a few donors, roughly 5.1% of naive CD4, approximately 3.6% of naive CD8, about 2.3% of memory CD4, and 0.4% to 0.45% of memory CD8 clonotypes were shared.

Donors were healthy HIV-negative adults with no recently reported acute infections or vaccinations. Every donor was a Caucasian adult residing in Nashville, Tennessee, USA. CD4+ T cells were enriched by magnetic negative selection; naive cells were then positively selected on CD45RA, and the negative fraction formed the memory subset. Blood was obtained by leukapheresis, after which PBMCs were separated by Ficoll-Histopaque density gradient centrifugation and cryopreserved in liquid nitrogen vapor phase. Analytical flow cytometry was used to check the purity and quantity of every magnetically sorted T cell population. Genomic DNA was isolated from each sorted fraction and quantified by UV absorbance on a Nanodrop 2000c. As for this clone: The target of this receptor is not known. Qualities for individual bases were not recorded, and no much larger clone is one base off.

Using the deep immunoSEQ assay, TCR CDR3 regions were amplified from genomic DNA by multiplex PCR. Genomic DNA extracted from each cell subset was distributed evenly over all wells of several immunoSEQ 96-well plates, and each plate served as one replicate. For sorted subsets, about 210 ng of genomic DNA, equivalent to 25,000 to 35,000 T cell genomes, went into each replicate PCR. Purified libraries were quantified with a Qubit 3.0 fluorometer, sized on a Bioanalyzer 2100, and re-quantified with the KAPA Library Quantification kit. Each immunoSEQ 96-well plate was sequenced on its own single-read 150-cycle Illumina NextSeq 550 flow cell. The original pipeline was this. Because only junctional sequences without quality scores were contained in the immunoSEQ output, filtering matching that applied to full-length reads could not be performed. To assign V/J genes and CDR3, sequences were annotated against IMGT germline references using PyIR, a Python wrapper for IgBLAST v1.9. Reads with weak V/J assignments (E-value above 1e-6), missing CDR3, stop codons, out-of-frame junctions, or ambiguous translated residues were removed. V3J clonotypes were defined by identical inferred V gene, J gene, and CDR3 amino acid sequence. Percentage overlap between repertoires was computed as shared unique clonotypes divided by the size of the smaller repertoire. Three approaches were used to assess repertoire richness: RTK rarefaction, the Chao1 estimator, and Recon v2.1 estimates of unobserved clonotypes. For all TCRbeta clonotypes obtained by the gDNA method from a handful of donors, generation probabilities were computed with OLGA. Here the immuneACCESS table is served through TCRdb, limited to in-frame sequences with V and J called. Missing clones are a known gap in these copies; in checked studies unresolved V genes cover under half, and the rest lacks a known reason. V, J and clone size are those of that table, while D and trimming were read from the DNA. For this sample the table gives roughly 2,500,000 clones, of which roughly 93% were detected only once. Of the sample, 0.36% falls within the top ten clones.

From the germline V gene, CDR1 is MGHRA and CDR2 is YSYEKL. Deletion took 3 bases off V and 3 bases off J, with a span of 27 bases between the germline ends. Including the terminal cysteine and phenylalanine, the CDR3 comprises 19 residues. The sequence is cut down to CDR3 DNA, 57 bases in frame from base 1. The rearranged chain carries TRBV4-1 and TRBJ2-7; TRBD2 might be the D gene, on 5 matching bases. The specimen sequenced was naive CD4+ T cells from PBMCs. Explained via the paper, the cell subset or site label denotes: CD45RA+ positively selected. This clonotype originated in a man aged 18 to 35 in good health. Some clones in this sample may be carry-over from other donors' samples. This receptor has the CDR3 CASSQVEWGARHLIYEQYF. The bases are TGCGCCAGCAGCCAGGTAGAATGGGGAGCGCGCCACTTAATCTACGAGCAGTACTTC.